The 22 T cell receptor beta chains below were found in one sample sequenced in a study of cytomegalovirus exposure and HLA in healthy donors. PCR employed 60 Vbeta and 13 Jbeta primers. Generated by immunoSEQ multiplex PCR, the TCRdb table keeps only in-frame clones and is missing some. The profile covers roughly 140,000 clones, with approximately 81% appearing a single time and approximately 2.5% taken by the ten largest. Sequenced: PBMCs. These receptors all come from a woman younger than 30 in good health and CMV-seronegative.

This clone was picked up one time. The CDR3 here is CASSLDRGNEKLFF. In DNA, the CDR3 is TGTGCCAGCAGCTTGGACAGGGGAAATGAAAAACTGTTTTTT. The chain links TRBV5-4 to TRBJ1-4; 7 nucleotides align to TRBD1. Germline V CDR1 and CDR2: SGHNT, YYREEE (reference sequence). The V segment lost 0 bases and the J segment 5 bases; nucleotides outside the gene matches: 1. The CDR3 is made up of 14 amino acids.

The gene calls are TRBV4-2 and TRBJ2-3; the match to TRBD1 covers 9 bases. The CDR3 has 15 amino acids. V shed 1 base and J 8 bases; nucleotides not matched to a gene: 7. CDR1 and CDR2 from the germline V gene are LGHNA and YNFKEQ. DNA of the CDR3: TGTGCCAGCAGCCAAGTAGGACAGGGGATAGGTACGCAGTATTTT. It specifies CASSQVGQGIGTQYF.

V and J are TRBV9 and TRBJ1-2; the match to TRBD1 covers 12 bases. Germline assignment: CDR1 SGDLS and CDR2 YYNGEE. With V trimmed by 6 bases and J by 7 bases, 7 bases remained unmatched. There are 14 residues in the CDR3. DNA for the CDR3: TGTGCCAGCAACTCGGGACAGGGGGCGTTTGGCTACACCTTC. It specifies CASNSGQGAFGYTF.

The V and J genes are TRBV28 and TRBJ1-5; D is unresolved. Germline values: CDR1 MDHEN, CDR2 SYDVKM. The CDR3 extends over 13 amino acids. V lost 8 bases and J 3 bases, leaving 11 bases between the germline ends. CDR3 sequence: CASGQVDNQPQHF. In DNA, the CDR3 is TGTGCCAGCGGCCAGGTGGACAATCAGCCCCAGCATTTT.

The rearrangement links TRBV25-1 to TRBJ1-2, with 7 bases that match TRBD1. Trimming at V came to 4 bases and at J to 2 bases, leaving 1 base not matched to a gene. CDR1 is MGHDK and CDR2 is SYGVNS in the germline V gene. The CDR3 sequence is 13 residues long. CDR3 bases: TGTGCCAGCAGTGTGACAGGGAACTATGGCTACACCTTC. As protein: CASSVTGNYGYTF.

The sample holds one count of this clone. The rearrangement uses TRBV7-8 and TRBJ1-5; D remains ambiguous. Trimming pared 1 base from V and 6 bases from J, leaving 19 bases between. The CDR3 extends over 17 amino acids. CDR1 is SGHVS and CDR2 is FQNEAQ in the germline V gene. The CDR3 loop is CASSLVPHGGKGQPQHF. CDR3 nucleotides: TGTGCCAGCAGCTTAGTTCCCCACGGAGGGAAGGGTCAGCCCCAGCATTTT.

The rearrangement uses TRBV7-2 and TRBJ2-3; TRBD2 is a possible D gene (7 bases). The CDR3 spans 19 residues. Germline V lookup: CDR1 SGHTA, CDR2 FQGNSA. Deletions cut 3 bases from V and 5 bases from J, with 27 bases between. CDR3 sequence (DNA): TGTGCCAGCAGCTTTGGCTATTTCGGGGGAGAGGGGGAGGGAGATACGCAGTATTTT. It codes for CASSFGYFGGEGEGDTQYF.

This chain joins TRBV7-2 and TRBJ2-3; 8 bases fit TRBD2. The CDR3 has 16 residues. Germline V lookup: CDR1 SGHTA, CDR2 FQGNSA. The V gene end was trimmed by 1 base and the J gene end by 4 bases; junction bases not matched to a gene: 7. CDR3 sequence (DNA): TGTGCCAGCAGCTTAGGTCGGGAGGGCCTCCCAGATACGCAGTATTTT. This sequence encodes CASSLGREGLPDTQYF.

The V and J genes are TRBV5-1 and TRBJ2-7, with D tentatively TRBD2 (5 bases). The length of the CDR3 is 14 residues. The germline V gene encodes CDR1 SGHRS and CDR2 YFSETQ. V was pared by 7 bases and J by 6 bases, with 20 bases between. The CDR3 region is CASSPASIRREQYF. The CDR3 DNA follows: TGCGCCAGCTCTCCCGCTAGCATTCGACGCGAGCAGTACTTC.

V is TRBV19 and J is TRBJ1-5; perhaps TRBD1 as D (5 bases). Trimming shortened V by 9 bases and J by 5 bases, and 14 bases separated the two germline ends. The germline gives CDR1 LNHDA, CDR2 SQIVND (reference sequence). This CDR3 comprises 13 residues. Here the CDR3 reads CASWGWGDQPQHF. DNA for the CDR3: TGTGCCAGCTGGGGGTGGGGGGATCAGCCCCAGCATTTT.

Note on this clone: One junction end disagrees with the germline gene, perhaps due to a read error. J is TRBJ2-2 and V is TRBV10-3, with D perhaps matching TRBD1 (6 bases). This CDR3 contains 14 residues. CDR1 ENHRY and CDR2 SYGVKD come from the germline V gene. CDR3: CANAEGGNNGELFF. CDR3 nucleotides: TGTGCCAACGCCGAAGGGGGTAACAACGGGGAGCTGTTTTTT.

The chain joins TRBV29-1 to TRBJ2-2; D is unresolved. Trimming cost V 3 bases and J 4 bases, with 12 bases left between them. Germline V gene lookup returns CDR1 SQVTM and CDR2 ANQGSEA. The CDR3 extends over 14 amino acids. The DNA of the CDR3 is TGCAGCGTTGATTCCGCGGAAGGCACCGGGGAGCTGTTTTTT. The encoded protein is CSVDSAEGTGELFF.

The chain uses TRBV7-2 and TRBJ1-3; 9 bases fit TRBD1. The V gene end was trimmed by 5 bases and the J gene end by 2 bases; junction bases not matched to a gene: 4. Germline-derived CDR1 and CDR2 are SGHTA and FQGNSA. This CDR3 region has 15 residues. The CDR3 region is CASSPTGGAGNTIYF. The CDR3 coding sequence is TGTGCCAGCAGCCCGACAGGGGGTGCTGGAAACACCATATATTTT.

V is TRBV4-3 and J is TRBJ2-5; D gene unclear. The assigned J gene may be wrong: the sequence end matches TRBJ2-7 better. CDR3 length: 16 amino acids. Germline CDR1 and CDR2: LGHNA and YSLEER. DNA for the CDR3: TGCGCCAGCAGCCAAGATATCAGGACGGAAGACTACGAGCAGTACTTC. Its protein is CASSQDIRTEDYEQYF.

The chain carries TRBV5-4 and TRBJ2-3; 13 bases are a match to TRBD2. This CDR3 is built from 17 residues. Germline trimming cut 3 bases from V and 4 bases from J; bases unmatched to any gene: 8. Germline CDR1 reads SGHNT; CDR2 reads YYREEE (reference sequence). CDR3 nucleotide sequence: TGTGCCAGCAGCTCTGGACTAGCGGGGGTTCGATCAGATACGCAGTATTTT. It translates to CASSSGLAGVRSDTQYF.

The genes are TRBV4-2 and TRBJ2-3, with 12 bases matching TRBD2. V dropped 4 bases and J dropped 3; count of bases not matched to a gene: 5. CDR3 length equals 16 residues. Germline values: CDR1 LGHNA, CDR2 YNFKEQ. The CDR3 is CASSPRLAGETDTQYF. The CDR3 region has the DNA TGTGCCAGCAGCCCGCGACTAGCGGGAGAGACAGATACGCAGTATTTT.

The rearrangement joins TRBV2 to TRBJ2-7; the D gene is possibly TRBD1 (5 bases). Germline CDR1 SNHLY, CDR2 FYNNEI. This CDR3 spans 13 amino acids. Trimming removed 4 bases at V and 3 bases at J, with 10 bases between. Here the CDR3 reads CASSGQTLYEQYF. The CDR3 DNA reads TGTGCCAGCAGTGGACAGACGCTCTACGAGCAGTACTTC.

The chain recombines TRBV4-3 with TRBJ2-7; 8 bases are a match to TRBD1. There are 16 residues in the CDR3. J was trimmed by 0 bases and V by 3 bases; bases with no gene match: 7. CDR1 and CDR2 (germline): LGHNA, YSLEER. CDR3 sequence: CASSHSATGASYEQYF. CDR3 DNA: TGCGCCAGCAGCCATTCCGCGACAGGGGCCTCCTACGAGCAGTACTTC.

The chain uses TRBV2 and TRBJ2-3; 10 bases fit TRBD2. The germline V gene encodes CDR1 SNHLY and CDR2 FYNNEI. Unmatched junction bases numbered 9, after V lost 6 bases and J lost 3 bases. The CDR3 loop spans 16 amino acids. In DNA form, the CDR3 reads TGTGCCAGCAGCCAGGGAATAGCGGGAGGTACAGATACGCAGTATTTT. Amino acid sequence: CASSQGIAGGTDTQYF.

CDR3 amino acids: CASSDTGRRQPQHF. The CDR3 DNA sequence: TGTGCCAGTAGCGATACAGGACGGCGGCAGCCCCAGCATTTT. This chain uses TRBV19 with TRBJ1-5, with TRBD1 as a possible D gene (5 bases). Trimming cost V 6 bases and J 7 bases, with 16 bases left between them. The CDR3 runs 14 residues. Germline loops: CDR1 LNHDA, CDR2 SQIVND (reference sequence).

V usage is TRBV7-2 and J usage is TRBJ2-1, with 8 bases fitting TRBD1. J was trimmed by 3 bases and V by 5 bases; bases with no gene match: 12. Germline CDR1 and CDR2: SGHTA and FQGNSA. The CDR3 sequence is 17 residues long. The CDR3: CASSPTGGWEVYNEQFF. CDR3 coding DNA: TGTGCCAGCAGCCCCACAGGGGGATGGGAAGTCTACAATGAGCAGTTCTTC.

The table lists this clone with a count of one. The chain uses TRBV6-4 and TRBJ2-3, with TRBD2 identical over 14 bases. Trimming took 4 bases from V and 1 from J; bases not matched to a gene: 4. Germline CDR1 reads MRHNA; CDR2 reads SNTAGT. This CDR3 comprises 17 residues. The CDR3 here is CASSGPGLAGGTDTQYF. Here the CDR3 DNA reads TGTGCCAGCAGTGGCCCGGGACTAGCGGGGGGCACAGATACGCAGTATTTT.